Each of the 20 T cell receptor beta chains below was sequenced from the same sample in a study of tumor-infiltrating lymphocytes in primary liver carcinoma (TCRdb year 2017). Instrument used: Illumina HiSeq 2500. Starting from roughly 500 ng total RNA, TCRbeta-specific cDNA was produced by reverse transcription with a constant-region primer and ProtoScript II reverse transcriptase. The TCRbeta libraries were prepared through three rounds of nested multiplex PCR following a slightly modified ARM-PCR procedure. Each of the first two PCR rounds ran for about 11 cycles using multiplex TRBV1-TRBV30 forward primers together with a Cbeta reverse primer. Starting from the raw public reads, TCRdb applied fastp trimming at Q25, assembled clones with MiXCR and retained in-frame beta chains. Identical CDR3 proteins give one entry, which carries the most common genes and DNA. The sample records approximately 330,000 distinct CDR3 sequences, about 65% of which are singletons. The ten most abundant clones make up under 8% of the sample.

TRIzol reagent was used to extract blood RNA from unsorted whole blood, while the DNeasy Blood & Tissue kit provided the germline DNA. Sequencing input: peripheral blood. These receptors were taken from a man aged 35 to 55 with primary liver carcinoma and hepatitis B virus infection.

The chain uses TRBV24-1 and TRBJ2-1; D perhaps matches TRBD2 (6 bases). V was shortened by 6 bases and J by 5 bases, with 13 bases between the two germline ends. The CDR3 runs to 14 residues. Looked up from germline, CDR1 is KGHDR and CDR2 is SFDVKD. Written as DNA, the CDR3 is TGTGCCACCAGTCGGAGGGCCACTAACAATGAGCAGTTCTTC. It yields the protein CATSRRATNNEQFF.

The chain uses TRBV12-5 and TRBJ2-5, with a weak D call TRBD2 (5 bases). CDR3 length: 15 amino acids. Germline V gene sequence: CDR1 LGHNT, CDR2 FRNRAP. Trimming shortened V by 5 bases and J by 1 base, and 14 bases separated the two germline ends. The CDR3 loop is CASGRYEGFQETQYF. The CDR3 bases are TGTGCTAGTGGTCGATATGAGGGATTCCAAGAGACCCAGTACTTC. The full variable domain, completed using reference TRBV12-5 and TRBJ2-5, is DARVTQTPRHKVTEMGQEVTMRCQPILGHNTVFWYRQTMMQGLELLAYFRNRAPLDDSGMPKDRFSAEMPDATLATLKIQPSEPRDSAVYFCASGRYEGFQETQYFGPGTRLLVL.

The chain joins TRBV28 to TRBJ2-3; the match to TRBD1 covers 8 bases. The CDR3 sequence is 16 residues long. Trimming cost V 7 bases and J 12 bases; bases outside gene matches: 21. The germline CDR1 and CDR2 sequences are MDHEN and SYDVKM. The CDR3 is CASTTPGQAYTDIQYF. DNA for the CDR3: TGTGCCAGCACTACGCCGGGACAGGCATACACAGATATACAGTATTTT.

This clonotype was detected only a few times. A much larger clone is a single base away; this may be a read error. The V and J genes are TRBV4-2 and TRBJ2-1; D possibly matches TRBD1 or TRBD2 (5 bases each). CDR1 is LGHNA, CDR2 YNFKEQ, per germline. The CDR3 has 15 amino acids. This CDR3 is CTSSQDMLRGNEQFF. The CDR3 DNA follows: TGTACCAGCAGCCAGGACATGTTGAGGGGCAATGAGCAGTTCTTC.

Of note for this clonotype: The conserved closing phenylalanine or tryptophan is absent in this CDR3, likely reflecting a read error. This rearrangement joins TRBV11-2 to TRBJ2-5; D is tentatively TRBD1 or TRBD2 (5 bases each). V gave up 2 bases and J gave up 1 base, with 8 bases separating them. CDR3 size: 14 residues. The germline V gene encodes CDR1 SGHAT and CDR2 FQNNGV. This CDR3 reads CASSLTRGQETQYL. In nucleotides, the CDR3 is TGTGCCAGCAGCTTAACTAGGGGCCAAGAGACCCAGTACCTC.

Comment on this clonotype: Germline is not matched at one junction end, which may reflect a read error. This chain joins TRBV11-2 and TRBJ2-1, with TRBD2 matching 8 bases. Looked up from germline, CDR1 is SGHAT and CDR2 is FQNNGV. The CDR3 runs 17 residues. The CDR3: CSSSSSLAAISYNEHFF. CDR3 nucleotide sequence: TGTTCCAGCAGCTCCTCACTAGCGGCCATCTCCTACAATGAGCATTTCTTC.

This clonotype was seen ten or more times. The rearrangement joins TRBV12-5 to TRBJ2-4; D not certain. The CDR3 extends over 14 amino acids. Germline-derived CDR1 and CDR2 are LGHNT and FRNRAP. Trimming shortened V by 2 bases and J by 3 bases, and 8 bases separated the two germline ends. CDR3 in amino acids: CASGLTVIKNIQYF. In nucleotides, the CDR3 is TGTGCTAGTGGTTTGACAGTGATCAAAAACATTCAGTACTTC.

CDR3 in DNA: TGTGCCAGCAGCTTGTCCCCCTTACTGACAGGGAACACAGATACGCAGTATTTT. Amino acid sequence: CASSLSPLLTGNTDTQYF. V is TRBV5-6 and J is TRBJ2-3; 7 bases match TRBD1. The CDR3 consists of 18 residues. The germline gives CDR1 SGHDT, CDR2 YYEEEE. Trimming removed 1 base from V and 2 bases from J; junction bases left unmatched: 13.

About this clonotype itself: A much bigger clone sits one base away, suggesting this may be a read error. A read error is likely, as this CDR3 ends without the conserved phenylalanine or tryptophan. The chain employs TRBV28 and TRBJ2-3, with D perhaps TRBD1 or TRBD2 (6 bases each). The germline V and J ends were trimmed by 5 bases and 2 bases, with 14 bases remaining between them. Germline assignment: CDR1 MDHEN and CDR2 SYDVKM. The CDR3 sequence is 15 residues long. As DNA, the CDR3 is TGTGCCAGCAGTCCTAAGGGGGGACCCACAGATACGCAGTATCTT. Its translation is CASSPKGGPTDTQYL.

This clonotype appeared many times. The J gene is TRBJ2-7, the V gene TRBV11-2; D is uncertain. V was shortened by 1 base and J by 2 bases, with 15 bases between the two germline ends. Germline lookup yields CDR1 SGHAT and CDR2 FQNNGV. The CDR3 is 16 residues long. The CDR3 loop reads CASSLGVQDVPYEQYF. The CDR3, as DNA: TGTGCCAGCAGCTTAGGTGTCCAGGATGTGCCCTACGAGCAGTACTTC.

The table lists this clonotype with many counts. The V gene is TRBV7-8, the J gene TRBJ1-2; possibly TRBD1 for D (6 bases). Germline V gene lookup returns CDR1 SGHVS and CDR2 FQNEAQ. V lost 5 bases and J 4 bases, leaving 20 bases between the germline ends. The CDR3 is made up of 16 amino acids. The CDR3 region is CASSPRTAATAYGYTF. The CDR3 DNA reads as TGTGCCAGCAGCCCAAGGACAGCGGCCACAGCCTATGGCTACACCTTC.

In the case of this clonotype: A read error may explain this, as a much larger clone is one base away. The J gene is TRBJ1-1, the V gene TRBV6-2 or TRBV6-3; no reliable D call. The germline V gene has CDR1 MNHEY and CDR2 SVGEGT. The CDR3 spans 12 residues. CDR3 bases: TGTGTCAGCAGTAACACGGTCACTGAAGCTTTCTTT. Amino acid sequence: CVSSNTVTEAFF.

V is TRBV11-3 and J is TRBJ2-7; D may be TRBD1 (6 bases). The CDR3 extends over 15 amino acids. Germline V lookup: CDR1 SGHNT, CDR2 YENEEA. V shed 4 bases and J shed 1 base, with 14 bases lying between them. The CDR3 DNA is TGTGCCAGCAGCTCAGTTTCAGGGGAATCCTACGAGCAGTACTTC. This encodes CASSSVSGESYEQYF.

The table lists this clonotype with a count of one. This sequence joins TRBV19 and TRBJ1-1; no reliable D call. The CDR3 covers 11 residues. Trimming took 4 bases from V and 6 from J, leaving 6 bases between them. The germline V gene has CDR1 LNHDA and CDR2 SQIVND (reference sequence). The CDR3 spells CASSRSAEAFF. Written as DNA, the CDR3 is TGTGCCAGTAGTAGGTCAGCTGAAGCTTTCTTT.

CDR3 nucleotides: TGTGCTAACAGCTTAGACACCAATGAGCAGTTCTTC. It codes for CANSLDTNEQFF. This chain uses TRBV11-3 with TRBJ2-1; the D is unclear. Germline V gene sequence: CDR1 SGHNT, CDR2 YENEEA. The CDR3 has 12 residues.

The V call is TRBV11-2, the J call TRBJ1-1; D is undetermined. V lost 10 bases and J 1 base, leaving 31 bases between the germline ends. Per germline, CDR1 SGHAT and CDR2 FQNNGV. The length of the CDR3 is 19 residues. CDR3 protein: CANSPQYGVRGSRNTEAFF. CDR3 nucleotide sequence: TGTGCCAACAGTCCTCAATACGGTGTCCGGGGAAGCCGGAACACTGAAGCTTTCTTT.

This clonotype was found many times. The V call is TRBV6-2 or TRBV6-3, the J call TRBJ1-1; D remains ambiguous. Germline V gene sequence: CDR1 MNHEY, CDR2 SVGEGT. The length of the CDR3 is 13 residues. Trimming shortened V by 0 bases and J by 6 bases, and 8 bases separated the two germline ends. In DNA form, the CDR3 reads TGTGCCAGCAGTTACTCGGTTCCAGCTGAAGCTTTCTTT. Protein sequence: CASSYSVPAEAFF.

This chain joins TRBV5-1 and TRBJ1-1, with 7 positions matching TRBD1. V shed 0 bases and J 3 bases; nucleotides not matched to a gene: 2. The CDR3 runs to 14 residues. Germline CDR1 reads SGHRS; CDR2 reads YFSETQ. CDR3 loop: CASSLDRGYTEAFF. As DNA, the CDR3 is TGCGCCAGCAGCTTGGACAGGGGTTACACTGAAGCTTTCTTT.

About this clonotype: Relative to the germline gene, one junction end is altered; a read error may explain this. The CDR3 DNA reads TGTGTCAGCAGCTTAGGGACAGGGGATCGCGAGCAGTACTTC. Its translation: CVSSLGTGDREQYF. The chain is built from TRBV11-2 and TRBJ2-7; 10 bases are shared with TRBD1. The CDR3 covers 14 residues. Germline-derived CDR1 and CDR2 are SGHAT and FQNNGV.

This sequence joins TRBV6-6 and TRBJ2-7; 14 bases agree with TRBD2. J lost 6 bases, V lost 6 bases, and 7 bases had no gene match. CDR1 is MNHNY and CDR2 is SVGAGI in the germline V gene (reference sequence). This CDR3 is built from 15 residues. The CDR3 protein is CASRYGGLAGGEQYF. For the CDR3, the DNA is TGTGCCAGCAGATATGGCGGACTAGCGGGAGGCGAGCAGTACTTC.